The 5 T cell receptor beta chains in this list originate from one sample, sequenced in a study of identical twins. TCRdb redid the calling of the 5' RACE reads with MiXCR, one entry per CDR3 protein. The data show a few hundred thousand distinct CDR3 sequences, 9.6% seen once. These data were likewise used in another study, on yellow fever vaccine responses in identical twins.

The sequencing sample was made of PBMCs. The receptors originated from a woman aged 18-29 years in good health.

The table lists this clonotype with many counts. In nucleotides, the CDR3 is TGTGCCAGCAGCCGCCGCGGCGGCGGGAGAATAAGCTACGAGCAGTACTTC. Protein: CASSRRGGGRISYEQYF. V usage is TRBV7-9 and J usage is TRBJ2-7; 7 bases map to TRBD2. J gave up 3 bases and V 5 bases, and 16 bases lay outside the gene matches. The CDR3 has 17 amino acids. Germline CDR1 and CDR2: SEHNR and FQNEAQ (reference sequence).

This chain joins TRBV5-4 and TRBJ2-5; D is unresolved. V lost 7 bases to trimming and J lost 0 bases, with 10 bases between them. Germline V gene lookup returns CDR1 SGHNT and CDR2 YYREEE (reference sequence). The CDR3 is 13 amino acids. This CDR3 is CASALPNQETQYF. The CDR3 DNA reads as TGTGCCAGCGCGTTGCCCAACCAAGAGACCCAGTACTTC.

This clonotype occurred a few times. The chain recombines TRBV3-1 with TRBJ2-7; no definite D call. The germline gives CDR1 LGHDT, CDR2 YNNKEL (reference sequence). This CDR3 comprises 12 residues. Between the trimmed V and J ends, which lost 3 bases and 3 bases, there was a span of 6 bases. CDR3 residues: CASSQRNYEQYF. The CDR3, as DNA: TGTGCCAGCAGCCAGCGGAACTACGAGCAGTACTTC.

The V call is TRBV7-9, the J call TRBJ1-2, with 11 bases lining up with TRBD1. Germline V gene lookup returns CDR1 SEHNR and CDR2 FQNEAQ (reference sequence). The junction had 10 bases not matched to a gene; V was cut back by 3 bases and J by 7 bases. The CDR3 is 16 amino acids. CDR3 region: CASSFTTGQGVAGYTF. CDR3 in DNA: TGTGCCAGCAGCTTCACTACGGGACAGGGGGTCGCTGGCTACACCTTC.

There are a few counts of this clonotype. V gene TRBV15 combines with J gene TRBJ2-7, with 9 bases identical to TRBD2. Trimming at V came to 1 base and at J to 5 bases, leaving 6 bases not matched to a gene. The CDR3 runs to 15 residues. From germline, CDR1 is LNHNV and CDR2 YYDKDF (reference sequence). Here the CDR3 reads CATSRGAGGSDEQYF. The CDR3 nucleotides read TGTGCCACCAGCAGAGGGGCGGGGGGGTCCGACGAGCAGTACTTC.